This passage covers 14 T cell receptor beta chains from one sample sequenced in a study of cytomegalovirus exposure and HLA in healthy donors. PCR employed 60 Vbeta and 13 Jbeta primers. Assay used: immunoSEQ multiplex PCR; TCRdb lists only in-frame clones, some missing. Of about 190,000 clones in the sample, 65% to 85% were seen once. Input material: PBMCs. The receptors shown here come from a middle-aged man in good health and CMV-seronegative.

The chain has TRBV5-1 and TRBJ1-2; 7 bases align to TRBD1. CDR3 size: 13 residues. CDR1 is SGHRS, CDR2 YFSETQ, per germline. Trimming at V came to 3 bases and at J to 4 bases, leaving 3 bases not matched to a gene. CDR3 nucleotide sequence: TGCGCCAGCAGCTCCCGGGACAGCTATGGCTACACCTTC. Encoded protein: CASSSRDSYGYTF.

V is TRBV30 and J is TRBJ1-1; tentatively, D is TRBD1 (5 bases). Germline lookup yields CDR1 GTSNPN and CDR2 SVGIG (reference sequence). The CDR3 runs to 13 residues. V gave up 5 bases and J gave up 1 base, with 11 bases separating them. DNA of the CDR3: TGTGCCTGGTGGCAGGGATGGAACACTGAAGCTTTCTTT. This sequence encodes CAWWQGWNTEAFF.

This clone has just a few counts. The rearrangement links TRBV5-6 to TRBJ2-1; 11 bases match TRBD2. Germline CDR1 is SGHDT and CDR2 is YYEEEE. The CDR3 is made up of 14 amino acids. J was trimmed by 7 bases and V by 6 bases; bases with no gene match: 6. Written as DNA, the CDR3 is TGTGCCAGCAACATAGCGGGGGGGCCGAATGAGCAGTTCTTC. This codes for CASNIAGGPNEQFF.

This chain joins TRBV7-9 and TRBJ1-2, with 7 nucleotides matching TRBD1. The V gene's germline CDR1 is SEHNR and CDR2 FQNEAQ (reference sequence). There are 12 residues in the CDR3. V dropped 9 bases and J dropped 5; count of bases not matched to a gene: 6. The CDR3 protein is CASSGTEYGYTF. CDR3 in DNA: TGTGCCAGTTCCGGGACAGAGTATGGCTACACCTTC.

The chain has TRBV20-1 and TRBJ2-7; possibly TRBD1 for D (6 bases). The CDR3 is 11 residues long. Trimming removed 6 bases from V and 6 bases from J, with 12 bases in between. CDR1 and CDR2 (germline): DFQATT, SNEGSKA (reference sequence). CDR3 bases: TGCAGTGCCACCCGGGACACCGAGCAGTACTTC. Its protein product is CSATRDTEQYF.

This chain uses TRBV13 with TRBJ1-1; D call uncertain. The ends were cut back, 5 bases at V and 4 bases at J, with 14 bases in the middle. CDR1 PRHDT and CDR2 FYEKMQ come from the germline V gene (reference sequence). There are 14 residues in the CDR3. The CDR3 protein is CASSPGRIRTEAFF. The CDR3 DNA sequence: TGTGCCAGCAGCCCCGGGAGGATTCGCACTGAAGCTTTCTTT.

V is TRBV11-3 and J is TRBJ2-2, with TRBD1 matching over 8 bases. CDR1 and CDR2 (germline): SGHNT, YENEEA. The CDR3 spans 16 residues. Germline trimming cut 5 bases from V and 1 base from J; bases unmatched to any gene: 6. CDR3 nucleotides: TGTGCCAGCAGCCCCTGGACAGGGAAGAACACCGGGGAGCTGTTTTTT. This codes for CASSPWTGKNTGELFF.

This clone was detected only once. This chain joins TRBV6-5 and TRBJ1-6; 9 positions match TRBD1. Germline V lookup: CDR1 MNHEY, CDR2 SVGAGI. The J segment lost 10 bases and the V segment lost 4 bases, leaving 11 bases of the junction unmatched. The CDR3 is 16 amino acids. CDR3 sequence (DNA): TGTGCCAGCAGTTCCGAGAGGGACAGGGTGGGCTCACCCCTCCACTTT. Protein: CASSSERDRVGSPLHF.

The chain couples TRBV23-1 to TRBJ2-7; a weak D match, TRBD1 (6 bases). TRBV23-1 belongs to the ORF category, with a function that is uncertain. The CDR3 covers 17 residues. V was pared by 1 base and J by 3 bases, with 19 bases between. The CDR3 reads CASSQLGNDGQSYEQYF. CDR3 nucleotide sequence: TGCGCCAGCAGTCAATTGGGGAATGACGGACAGAGCTACGAGCAGTACTTC.

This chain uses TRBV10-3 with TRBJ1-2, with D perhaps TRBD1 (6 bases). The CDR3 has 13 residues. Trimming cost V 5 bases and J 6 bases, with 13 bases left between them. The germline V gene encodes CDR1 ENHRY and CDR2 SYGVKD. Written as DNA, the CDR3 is TGTGCCATCAGTCCGGGACAAGGGAATGGCTACACCTTC. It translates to CAISPGQGNGYTF.

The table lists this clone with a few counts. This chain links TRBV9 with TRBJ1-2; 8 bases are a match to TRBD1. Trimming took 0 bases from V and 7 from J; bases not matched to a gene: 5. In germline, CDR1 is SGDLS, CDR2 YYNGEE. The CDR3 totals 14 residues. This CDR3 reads CASSVATGGFGYTF. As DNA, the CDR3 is TGTGCCAGCAGCGTAGCAACAGGGGGTTTTGGCTACACCTTC.

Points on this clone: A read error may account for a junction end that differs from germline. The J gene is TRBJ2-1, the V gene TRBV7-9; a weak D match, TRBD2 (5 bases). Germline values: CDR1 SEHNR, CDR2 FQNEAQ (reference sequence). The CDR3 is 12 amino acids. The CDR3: CSSSLEGSEKFF. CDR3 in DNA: TGTTCCAGCAGCTTAGAGGGTAGCGAGAAGTTCTTC. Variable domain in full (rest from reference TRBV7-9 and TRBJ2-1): DTGVSQNPRHKITKRGQNVTFRCDPISEHNRLYWYRQTLGQGPEFLTYFQNEAQLEKSRLLSDRFSAERPKGSFSTLEIQRTEQGDSAMYLCSSSLEGSEKFFGPGTRLTVL.

For the CDR3, the DNA is TGTGCCAGCAGCTTACAAGGGGCATGGACAGATACGCAGTATTTT. It specifies CASSLQGAWTDTQYF. The chain joins TRBV7-2 to TRBJ2-3; weak D call: TRBD1 (5 bases). CDR1 SGHTA and CDR2 FQGNSA come from the germline V gene. Trimming removed 2 bases at V and 3 bases at J, with 12 bases between. The CDR3 covers 15 residues.

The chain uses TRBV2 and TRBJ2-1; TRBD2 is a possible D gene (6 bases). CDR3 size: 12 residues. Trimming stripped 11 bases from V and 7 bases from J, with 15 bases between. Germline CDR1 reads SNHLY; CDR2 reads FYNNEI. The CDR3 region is CARGDRGNEQFF. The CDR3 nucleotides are TGTGCCCGAGGAGACCGGGGGAATGAGCAGTTCTTC.